The clone carrying this T cell receptor beta chain was picked up one time. Trimming removed 2 bases from V and 10 bases from J; junction bases left unmatched: 6. Germline V CDR1 and CDR2: SGHRS, YFSETQ. The length of the CDR3 is 15 residues. The sample is drawn from a study of blood T cell repertoires in COVID-19. Study-level information: Material from acute and convalescent COVID-19 was sourced from the United States, Italy and Spain. Nucleic acid was either cDNA or gDNA, and it came from T cells, B-cell-depleted T cells, or PBMCs.

Sequencing used immunoSEQ multiplex PCR; TCRdb keeps in-frame clones, though not all of them. The sample lists over 85,000 clones, about 88% occurring once. The receptor was isolated from a woman between 45 and 60 years old with acute or convalescent COVID-19. The chain links TRBV5-1 to TRBJ2-6; 10 positions match TRBD1. The sequenced material came from peripheral blood. CDR3 DNA: TGCGCCAGCAGCTTTTCCGGACAGGGGGAAAACGTCCTGACTTTC. As protein: CASSFSGQGENVLTF.